Listed below are T cell receptor beta chains from one sample, sequenced in a study of blood T cell repertoires in COVID-19. Profiled with immunoSEQ multiplex PCR; TCRdb holds only in-frame clones, not every one. The sample lists 310,000 or so clones; around 83% were seen once. The sequencing sample was made of peripheral blood. These receptor sequences come from a woman aged 45-65 years with acute or convalescent COVID-19. The CDR3 runs from the conserved cysteine through the conserved F or W. D genes are given only for firm matches. Clone size is shown for a subset of rows, as once, few, many or a class of expanded clone.

CASRRSRNNEQFF	TGTGCCAGCAGACGTAGCCGGAACAATGAGCAGTTCTTC	TRBV11-2	TRBJ2-1	-	-
CASSQALHTGELFF	TGTGCCAGCAGCCAAGCCCTCCACACCGGGGAGCTGTTTTTT	TRBV3-1/TRBV3-2	TRBJ2-2	-	-
CATILARTNRSYNEQFF	TGTGCCACCATCCTCGCCAGGACTAACCGCTCCTACAATGAGCAGTTCTTC	TRBV24-1	TRBJ2-1	-	-
CASSTDRNTDTQYF	TGTGCCAGTAGTACGGACAGAAACACAGATACGCAGTATTTT	TRBV19	TRBJ2-3	-	-
CASSEGGTDTQYF	TGTGCCAGCAGTGAAGGGGGCACAGATACGCAGTATTTT	TRBV6-4	TRBJ2-3	few	-
CASSTGGYGNTIYF	TGTGCCAGCTCCACAGGGGGCTATGGAAACACCATATATTTT	TRBV13	TRBJ1-3	-	TRBD1
CASSGDRVSGQPQHF	TGTGCCAGCAGCGGGGACAGGGTGAGCGGTCAGCCCCAGCATTTT	TRBV7-8	TRBJ1-5	once	TRBD1
CASSLVGRGADTQYF	TGCGCCAGCAGCTTGGTCGGGAGAGGGGCAGATACGCAGTATTTT	TRBV5-1	TRBJ2-3	-	-
CSARPGTSYNEQFF	TGCAGCGCGCGACCCGGGACTTCCTACAATGAGCAGTTCTTC	TRBV29-1	TRBJ2-1	-	-
CSVTLGTMFHEQYF	TGCAGCGTTACGCTTGGGACTATGTTCCACGAGCAGTACTTC	TRBV29-1	TRBJ2-7	-	TRBD2